The source of this TCR beta chain is a study of beta chain features in type 1 diabetes. In the study overall: Examination spanned around 110 million sorted cells from all samples. Study results and caveats: Within the patient group, naive, central memory and Treg TCRB repertoires appeared more similar to each other than within healthy donors. Shortening that was moderate but significant affected the TCRB CDR3s of Type 1 diabetes patients in all four CD4+ subsets.

Reverse transcribing all isolated RNA meant expressed TCRB transcripts were sequenced. Clones were sequenced by immunoSEQ multiplex PCR, and TCRdb holds only the in-frame ones, with some missing. The repertoire holds a few hundred thousand clones, with about 10% as singletons. Germline CDR1 and CDR2: SGHVS and FNYEAQ. V dropped 1 base and J dropped 4 bases, with 11 bases sitting between them. The CDR3 has 14 residues. This clone turned up a few times. Its antigen is undetermined. The chain employs TRBV7-6 and TRBJ2-7; tentative D call: TRBD2 (5 bases). The clonotype originates from a woman aged 25 to 45 in good health. Sequenced material: naive CD4+ T cells from blood. CDR3 nucleotides: TGTGCCAGCAGCTTAGGTCCCCCGGGGTACGAGCAGTACTTC. This codes for CASSLGPPGYEQYF. Looking up the rest from reference TRBV7-6 and TRBJ2-7 gives the full variable domain: GAGVSQSPRYKVTKRGQDVALRCDPISGHVSLYWYRQALGQGPEFLTYFNYEAQQDKSGLPNDRFSAERPEGSISTLTIQRTEQRDSAMYRCASSLGPPGYEQYFGPGTRLTVT.